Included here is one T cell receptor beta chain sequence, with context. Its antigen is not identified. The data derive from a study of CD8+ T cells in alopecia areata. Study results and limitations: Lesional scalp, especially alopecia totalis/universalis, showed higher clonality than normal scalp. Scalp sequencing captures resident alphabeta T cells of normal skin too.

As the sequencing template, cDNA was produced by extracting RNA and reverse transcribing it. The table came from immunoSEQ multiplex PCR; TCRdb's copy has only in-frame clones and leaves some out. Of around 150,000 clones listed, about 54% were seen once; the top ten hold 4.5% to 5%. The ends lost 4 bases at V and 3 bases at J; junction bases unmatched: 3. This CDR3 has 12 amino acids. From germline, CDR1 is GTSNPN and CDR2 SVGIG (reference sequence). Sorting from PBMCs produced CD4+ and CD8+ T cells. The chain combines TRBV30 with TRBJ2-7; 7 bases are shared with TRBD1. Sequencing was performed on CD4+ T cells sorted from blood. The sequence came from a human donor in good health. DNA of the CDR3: TGTGCCTGGACAGGGGGATTCTACGAGCAGTACTTC. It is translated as CAWTGGFYEQYF.